Included here is one TCR beta chain sequence, with context. The table came from immunoSEQ multiplex PCR; TCRdb's copy has only in-frame clones and leaves some out. The top ten clones hold 2.5% of a sample with about 32,000 clones, over 80% of them seen once. As to treatment: preoperative locoregional IRX-2 cytokine immunotherapy. Patients received preoperative, locoregional IRX-2 cytokine immunotherapy in a phase Ib study. Germline CDR1 and CDR2: KGHSH and LQKENI. V was pared by 1 base and J by 4 bases, with 11 bases between. There are 14 residues in the CDR3. The sample comes from a study of preoperative IRX-2 immunotherapy in early breast cancer.

The origin of this receptor is a human donor with breast cancer. This chain joins TRBV18 and TRBJ2-7; TRBD1 might be the D (7 bases). Specimen: lymph node tissue, collected from a patient treated with IRX-2 immunotherapy. The CDR3 DNA is TGTGCCAGCTCACCACTCAGGGGGGAGTACGAGCAGTACTTC. Translated, it gives CASSPLRGEYEQYF. Full variable domain (missing parts from reference TRBV18 and TRBJ2-7): NAGVMQNPRHLVRRRGQEARLRCSPMKGHSHVYWYRQLPEEGLKFMVYLQKENIIDESGMPKERFSAEFPKEGPSILRIQQVVRGDSAAYFCASSPLRGEYEQYFGPGTRLTVT.